This TCR beta chain was identified during a study of T cell responses to AZD1222 COVID-19 vaccine. The CDR3 runs to 15 residues. Germline V gene sequence: CDR1 LGHNA, CDR2 YNFKEQ. The V and J ends lost 0 bases and 4 bases, in that order; junction bases with no gene match: 1. Clones were sequenced by immunoSEQ multiplex PCR, and TCRdb holds only the in-frame ones, with some missing. The sample has 150,000 to 200,000 clones, more than 70% seen once; the top ten hold more than 25%. Analyses pooled second doses at about 4 or about 12 weeks. The receptor comes from an adult who received the AZD1222 COVID-19 vaccine. The chain combines TRBV4-2 with TRBJ2-1, with 9 bases matching TRBD2. The source material was peripheral blood, sampled 28 days after the second AZD1222 dose. CDR3 DNA: TGTGCCAGCAGCCAAGAACTAGCGGGTTACAATGAGCAGTTCTTC. Translation gives CASSQELAGYNEQFF.